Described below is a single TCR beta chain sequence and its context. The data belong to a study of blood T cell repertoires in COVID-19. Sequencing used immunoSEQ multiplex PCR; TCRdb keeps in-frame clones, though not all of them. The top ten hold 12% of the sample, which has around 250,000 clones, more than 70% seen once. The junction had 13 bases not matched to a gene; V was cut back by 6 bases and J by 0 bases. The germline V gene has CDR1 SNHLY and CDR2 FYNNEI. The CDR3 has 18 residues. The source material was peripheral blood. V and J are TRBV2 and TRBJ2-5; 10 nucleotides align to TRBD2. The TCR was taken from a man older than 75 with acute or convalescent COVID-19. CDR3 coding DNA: TGTGCCAGCAGCCAAACCCTAGCGGGGGCCTCGTACCAAGAGACCCAGTACTTC. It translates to CASSQTLAGASYQETQYF. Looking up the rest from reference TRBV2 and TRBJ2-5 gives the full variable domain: EPEVTQTPSHQVTQMGQEVILRCVPISNHLYFYWYRQILGQKVEFLVSFYNNEISEKSEIFDDQFSVERPDGSNFTLKIRSTKLEDSAMYFCASSQTLAGASYQETQYFGPGTRLLVL.